A selection of T cell receptor beta chains follows, all from one sample in a study of T-cell reconstitution after alpha-beta-depleted transplantation in children. TCRdb ran MiXCR on the PCR reads and lists one entry per CDR3 protein. The sample includes some 600,000 distinct CDR3 sequences, 10% to 15% seen only once; the top ten take around 2%. Sequenced here: PBMCs, mostly from graft donor cells, sampled 360 days after TCRalphabeta/CD19-depleted stem cell transplant. All receptors derive from a male patient aged 10 to 17 who had a stem cell transplant for acute myeloid leukemia, so the T cells may come from the graft donor. Each CDR3 is given with its conserved first and last residue. Fields, in order: J gene, V gene, D gene, clone size, CDR3 protein, CDR3 DNA. D genes are given only for firm matches. Size is omitted from some rows. Given values are once, few, many or a class for expanded clones.

TRBJ1-5 TRBV28 TRBD1 - CASSPGQGWQPQHF TGTGCCAGCAGCCCGGGACAGGGGTGGCAGCCCCAGCATTTT
TRBJ2-6 TRBV9 - - CASSARRGAGANVLTF TGTGCCAGCAGCGCCAGACGAGGGGCCGGGGCCAACGTCCTGACTTTC
TRBJ2-1 TRBV20-1 - few CSALGQGSDEQFF TGCAGTGCTTTAGGCCAGGGAAGCGATGAGCAGTTCTTC
TRBJ2-2 TRBV9 TRBD2 few CASSVGAGGPWTGELFF TGTGCCAGCAGCGTAGGAGCGGGAGGGCCATGGACCGGGGAGCTGTTTTTT
TRBJ2-5 TRBV18 - few CASSSLSTSVTQYF TGTGCCAGCTCATCACTTTCGACCAGTGTGACCCAGTACTTC
TRBJ2-5 TRBV29-1 - many CSAQGETQYF TGCAGCGCACAGGGAGAGACCCAGTACTTC
TRBJ2-2 TRBV5-1 - - CASSLPTSSGELFF TGCGCCAGCAGCTTGCCCACTAGCTCCGGGGAGCTGTTTTTT
TRBJ2-1 TRBV3-1 - - CASSQDGYETYTYNEQFF TGTGCCAGCAGCCAAGATGGGTATGAGACGTACACCTACAATGAGCAGTTCTTC
TRBJ2-2 TRBV27 - few CASSLFEGVNTGELFF TGTGCCAGCAGTTTATTTGAGGGGGTCAACACCGGGGAGCTGTTTTTT
TRBJ2-2 TRBV5-5 - - CAISLGGTGSYTGELFF TGTGCCATCAGCTTGGGCGGAACAGGATCATACACCGGGGAGCTGTTTTTT
TRBJ1-3 TRBV29-1 - many CSVDSGNTIYF TGCAGCGTTGACAGTGGAAACACCATATATTTT
TRBJ2-5 TRBV30 - few CAWTSLRGDQETQYF TGTGCCTGGACCAGCTTACGAGGGGACCAAGAGACCCAGTACTTC
TRBJ2-1 TRBV20-1 TRBD1 few CSARDGGTGYYNEQFF TGCAGTGCTAGAGATGGCGGGACAGGGTACTACAATGAGCAGTTCTTC
TRBJ2-1 TRBV14 TRBD2 - CASSHKRGTPYNEQFF TGTGCCAGCAGCCACAAGCGGGGAACACCCTACAATGAGCAGTTCTTC
TRBJ2-7 TRBV20-1 - - CSARVPIYEQYF TGCAGTGCAAGGGTTCCTATCTACGAGCAGTACTTC
TRBJ2-7 TRBV27 - - CASYGDSYEQYF TGTGCCAGCTACGGGGACTCCTACGAGCAGTACTTC
TRBJ2-1 TRBV11-2 TRBD2 few CASSSGTSGIHQFF TGTGCCAGCAGCTCCGGGACTAGCGGGATACACCAGTTCTTC
TRBJ2-2 TRBV3-1 TRBD2 - CASSQTWTSGMAYSGELFF TGTGCCAGCAGCCAAACCTGGACTAGCGGGATGGCGTATTCCGGGGAGCTGTTTTTT
TRBJ2-7 TRBV6-5 - - CASSTYRDFPYEQYF TGTGCCAGCAGTACTTACCGGGACTTTCCCTACGAGCAGTACTTC
TRBJ1-1 TRBV4-2 TRBD1 - CASSQEEDRGKAFF TGTGCCAGCAGCCAAGAAGAGGACAGGGGGAAAGCTTTCTTT
TRBJ2-3 TRBV7-3 TRBD2 - CASTPAGGNTDTQYF TGTGCCAGCACCCCAGCGGGAGGTAACACAGATACGCAGTATTTT
TRBJ2-7 TRBV15 TRBD1 - CATSRGGTATSYEQYF TGTGCCACCAGCAGAGGAGGGACAGCAACTTCCTACGAGCAGTACTTC
TRBJ2-7 TRBV5-1 - many CASSLDDVGEQYF TGCGCCAGCAGCTTGGATGACGTGGGCGAGCAGTACTTC
TRBJ2-7 TRBV20-1 TRBD1 - CSARQGVGKQYF TGCAGTGCTCGACAGGGAGTGGGTAAGCAGTACTTC
TRBJ2-5 TRBV20-1 TRBD1 many CSVERGLETQYF TGCAGTGTGGAAAGGGGGCTGGAGACCCAGTACTTC
TRBJ2-1 TRBV29-1 TRBD2 many CSTSGGRGGNEQFF TGCTCAACTAGCGGGGGCCGGGGTGGCAATGAGCAGTTCTTC
TRBJ2-2 TRBV28 TRBD1 - CASSLWAGTGTGELFF TGTGCCAGCAGTTTATGGGCGGGGACAGGGACCGGGGAGCTGTTTTTT
TRBJ2-7 TRBV12-3/TRBV12-4 TRBD2 - CASSPTSGRAQEQYF TGTGCCAGCAGCCCTACTAGCGGGAGGGCCCAGGAGCAGTACTTC
TRBJ2-7 TRBV6-1 TRBD1 few CASTDPGGISYEQYF TGTGCCAGCACCGACCCAGGGGGCATCTCCTACGAGCAGTACTTC
TRBJ2-2 TRBV6-2/TRBV6-3 - few CASSSTGLSELFF TGTGCCAGCAGTTCTACCGGTCTTTCGGAGCTGTTTTTT
TRBJ2-1 TRBV18 TRBD2 - CASSPVAGGIEQFF TGTGCCAGCTCACCAGTAGCGGGAGGGATTGAGCAGTTCTTC
TRBJ2-5 TRBV12-3/TRBV12-4 - many CASSLRRQETQYF TGTGCCAGCAGTTTAAGACGGCAAGAGACCCAGTACTTC
TRBJ2-5 TRBV10-3 - few CAISERGRLQETQYF TGTGCCATCAGTGAGCGAGGACGGCTACAAGAGACCCAGTACTTC